Shown below are 11 T cell receptor beta chains from a single sample sequenced in a study of vaccination and CD4 T cells after COVID-19. Noted treatment: roughly ten-day PBMC culture with coronavirus spike peptide pools or control peptides (ViraFEST assay). These TCRs' antigens remain unknown. Sequence data for DNA of cultured CD4+ T cells were generated by the Oncomine TCR Beta short-read assay. MiXCR was run by TCRdb on the PCR reads, yielding one entry per CDR3 protein. The sample has roughly 24,000 distinct CDR3 sequences, 35% to 50% seen once. The specimen sequenced was CD4+ T cells from blood, cultured in vitro. These receptors were obtained from a human donor who had recovered from COVID-19.

The table lists this clonotype with a few counts. The chain employs TRBV24-1 and TRBJ1-5, with D tentatively TRBD1 (5 bases). CDR1 is KGHDR and CDR2 is SFDVKD in the germline V gene. V was cut by 5 bases and J by 3 bases, with 10 bases left in between. This CDR3 contains 14 residues. In DNA, the CDR3 is TGTGCCACCAGTGTCCAGGGAGACAATCAGCCCCAGCATTTT. Translating it yields CATSVQGDNQPQHF.

This clonotype has only a few counts. V gene TRBV27 combines with J gene TRBJ2-5; the D gene is possibly TRBD2 (7 bases). The germline V gene has CDR1 MNHEY and CDR2 SMNVEV (reference sequence). The V and J ends lost 4 bases and 1 base respectively, with 16 bases between them. CDR3 length: 16 residues. DNA of the CDR3: TGTGCCAGCAGTTCCCCCCTGCGGGGGCCCCAAGAGACCCAGTACTTC. It encodes CASSSPLRGPQETQYF.

The rearrangement links TRBV28 to TRBJ2-5, with 12 positions matching TRBD2. V gave up 5 bases and J gave up 4 bases; unmatched junction bases: 8. This CDR3 contains 16 residues. Germline values: CDR1 MDHEN, CDR2 SYDVKM. CDR3 in amino acids: CASSTPTSGSRETQYF. For the CDR3, the DNA is TGTGCCAGCAGTACTCCGACTAGCGGGAGCCGAGAGACCCAGTACTTC.

The rearrangement uses TRBV2 and TRBJ1-1, with D hard to call. Germline V gives CDR1 SNHLY, CDR2 FYNNEI. Trimming shortened V by 10 bases and J by 11 bases, and 17 bases separated the two germline ends. The CDR3 extends over 11 amino acids. The CDR3, as DNA: TGTGCCATCATATATTACGCCGGGGCTTTCTTT. It specifies CAIIYYAGAFF. Full variable domain (missing parts from reference TRBV2 and TRBJ1-1): EPEVTQTPSHQVTQMGQEVILRCVPISNHLYFYWYRQILGQKVEFLVSFYNNEISEKSEIFDDQFSVERPDGSNFTLKIRSTKLEDSAMYFCAIIYYAGAFFGQGTRLTVV.

The chain links TRBV12-5 to TRBJ2-3, with D possibly TRBD1 on 5 matching bases. CDR1 LGHNT and CDR2 FRNRAP come from the germline V gene. CDR3 length: 16 amino acids. Trimming cost V 0 bases and J 7 bases, with 17 bases left between them. DNA for the CDR3: TGTGCTAGTGGTTTGGTAAGTCTAGGGGCCTCCTATACGCAGTATTTT. Translating gives CASGLVSLGASYTQYF.

The rearrangement joins TRBV4-3 to TRBJ1-5; 9 bases are shared with TRBD1. J gave up 2 bases and V 4 bases, and 3 bases lay outside the gene matches. The CDR3 length is 15 residues. Germline CDR1 reads LGHNA; CDR2 reads YSLEER. CDR3 bases: TGCGCCAGCAGCCGGGACAGGGTAGGCAATCAGCCCCAGCATTTT. Translation: CASSRDRVGNQPQHF.

The chain joins TRBV5-3 to TRBJ2-1; 7 bases line up with TRBD2. TRBV5-3 is recorded as an ORF, its role being uncertain. This CDR3 has 16 residues. Trimming cost V 0 bases and J 7 bases; bases outside gene matches: 10. CDR3 region: CARSLEWRENYNEQFF. The CDR3 nucleotides are TGTGCCAGAAGCTTGGAGTGGCGGGAGAACTATAATGAGCAGTTCTTC.

This clonotype showed up just once. J is TRBJ2-7 and V is TRBV10-3, with TRBD1 matching over 12 bases. The V and J ends lost 6 bases and 4 bases, in that order; junction bases with no gene match: 4. The CDR3 spans 14 residues. The germline gives CDR1 ENHRY, CDR2 SYGVKD. CDR3 sequence reads: CAIRPGQGAYEQYF. The CDR3 DNA reads as TGTGCCATCAGGCCGGGACAGGGGGCATACGAGCAGTACTTC.

This clonotype has a handful of counts. The chain has TRBV6-5 and TRBJ1-2; possible D gene TRBD1, 6 bases. Trimming took off 2 bases at V and 2 bases at J, with 18 bases between the two ends. This CDR3 contains 17 residues. Germline CDR1 is MNHEY and CDR2 is SVGAGI. In DNA, the CDR3 is TGTGCCAGCAGTTACGAGGGAAGGCCTCAGGGGAACTATGGCTACACCTTC. This translates into CASSYEGRPQGNYGYTF.

The chain joins TRBV6-1 to TRBJ2-1; TRBD2 matches 10 bases. After removal of 6 bases from V and 7 bases from J, the junction contained 6 bases not matched to a gene. CDR1 is MNHNS and CDR2 is SASEGT in the germline V gene. The CDR3 length is 14 residues. The CDR3 is CASSLAGVRNEQFF. The CDR3 DNA reads as TGTGCCAGCAGCCTAGCGGGAGTGCGAAATGAGCAGTTCTTC.

The chain uses TRBV28 and TRBJ2-7; unclear D gene. The germline V gene has CDR1 MDHEN and CDR2 SYDVKM. The germline V and J ends were trimmed by 6 bases and 4 bases, with 10 bases remaining between them. The CDR3 runs 12 residues. DNA of the CDR3: TGTGCCAGCAGAGCCACGAAATACGAGCAGTACTTC. Amino acids: CASRATKYEQYF.